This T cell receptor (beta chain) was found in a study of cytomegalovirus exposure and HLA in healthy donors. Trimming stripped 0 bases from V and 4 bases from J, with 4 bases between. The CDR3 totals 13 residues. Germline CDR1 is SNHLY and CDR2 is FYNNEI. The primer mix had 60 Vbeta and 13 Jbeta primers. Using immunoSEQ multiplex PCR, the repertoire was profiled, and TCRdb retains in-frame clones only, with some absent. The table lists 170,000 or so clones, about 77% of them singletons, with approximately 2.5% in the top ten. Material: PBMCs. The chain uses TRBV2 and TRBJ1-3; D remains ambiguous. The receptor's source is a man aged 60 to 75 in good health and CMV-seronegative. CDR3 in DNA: TGTGCCAGCAGTGAAGCGAGCGGAAACACCATATATTTT. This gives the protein CASSEASGNTIYF.